These 8 T cell receptor beta chains originate from one sample sequenced in a study of T cell changes during pregnancy in multiple sclerosis (dated by TCRdb to the late 2010s). Library creation used the immunoSEQ multiplex PCR assay. TCRdb obtained this table from immuneACCESS and retained in-frame rearrangements with V and J assigned. These tables miss some clones; where compared with another copy, unresolved V genes account for less than half of the shortfall, and the remainder is unexplained. A total of some 75,000 clones appear in this sample, nearly 95% of them only once. The ten largest clones add up to roughly 1.2% of the sample. The sequenced sample was peripheral blood, obtained in the second trimester of pregnancy. These receptors all stem from a female donor with multiple sclerosis, enrolled in a pregnancy study.

This chain connects TRBV7-9 to TRBJ1-5; tentatively, D is TRBD1 (5 bases). The CDR3 runs to 16 residues. The germline CDR1 and CDR2 sequences are SEHNR and FQNEAQ (reference sequence). Trimming took off 4 bases at V and 0 bases at J, with 13 bases between the two ends. The CDR3 DNA reads as TGTGCCAGCAGCTCAAGAACCCAGGGTAGCAATCAGCCCCAGCATTTT. Its translation: CASSSRTQGSNQPQHF.

This chain's CDR3 is CASSYAVTDTQYF. The CDR3 bases are TGTGCCAGCAGTTATGCAGTCACAGATACGCAGTATTTT. The chain has TRBV27 and TRBJ2-3; D not certain. Germline V lookup: CDR1 MNHEY, CDR2 SMNVEV (reference sequence). V was cut by 4 bases and J by 2 bases, with 7 bases left in between. The CDR3 length is 13 residues.

V usage is TRBV19 and J usage is TRBJ2-7; TRBD1 aligns across 8 bases. Germline-derived CDR1 and CDR2 are LNHDA and SQIVND (reference sequence). CDR3 length: 14 amino acids. V gave up 5 bases and J gave up 4 bases; unmatched junction bases: 7. The CDR3 DNA follows: TGTGCCAGTAGTCCTTGGGACAGGTCTTACGAGCAGTACTTC. This translates into CASSPWDRSYEQYF.

The chain joins TRBV7-9 to TRBJ1-4, with a tentative D call TRBD1 (6 bases). The CDR3 consists of 16 residues. V gave up 5 bases and J gave up 7 bases, with 20 bases separating them. Germline lookup yields CDR1 SEHNR and CDR2 FQNEAQ (reference sequence). The CDR3: CASSLGDNRLREKLFF. The CDR3 DNA reads as TGTGCCAGCAGCCTTGGGGACAACCGACTGCGTGAAAAACTGTTTTTT.

The chain carries TRBV6-1 and TRBJ1-5, with D tentatively TRBD1 (6 bases). The CDR3 is 15 amino acids. Germline-derived CDR1 and CDR2 are MNHNS and SASEGT. V was clipped by 3 bases and J by 2 bases, with 11 bases between them. Written as DNA, the CDR3 is TGTGCCAGCAGTGAGAGGGGGAGGGGCAATCAGCCCCAGCATTTT. This codes for CASSERGRGNQPQHF.

The chain employs TRBV29-1 and TRBJ2-1; weak D call: TRBD2 (7 bases). The CDR3 spans 14 residues. V was pared by 6 bases and J by 2 bases, with 14 bases between. In germline, CDR1 is SQVTM, CDR2 ANQGSEA. CDR3 residues: CSVGGQGTYNEQFF. CDR3 nucleotides: TGCAGCGTGGGGGGGCAGGGGACCTACAATGAGCAGTTCTTC.

J is TRBJ2-7 and V is TRBV7-9, with 7 bases aligning to TRBD1. This CDR3 has 14 amino acids. Germline values: CDR1 SEHNR, CDR2 FQNEAQ (reference sequence). V gave up 4 bases and J gave up 4 bases; unmatched junction bases: 7. In nucleotides, the CDR3 is TGTGCCAGCAGCTCCCAGGGGGTAACGTACGAGCAGTACTTC. Its protein is CASSSQGVTYEQYF. Looking up the rest from reference TRBV7-9 and TRBJ2-7 gives the full variable domain: DTGVSQNPRHKITKRGQNVTFRCDPISEHNRLYWYRQTLGQGPEFLTYFQNEAQLEKSRLLSDRFSAERPKGSFSTLEIQRTEQGDSAMYLCASSSQGVTYEQYFGPGTRLTVT.

CDR3 in amino acids: CASSLRDTLAKNIQYF. The CDR3 DNA reads TGTGCCAGCAGCTTACGGGACACCTTAGCCAAAAACATTCAGTACTTC. The chain links TRBV13 to TRBJ2-4, with a tentative D call TRBD1 (6 bases). V gave up 2 bases and J gave up 0 bases, with 11 bases separating them. Germline CDR1 reads PRHDT; CDR2 reads FYEKMQ (reference sequence). CDR3 length equals 16 residues.